This record covers a single T cell receptor beta chain. This specimen comes from a study of T cell clones after liver transplantation. Study as a whole: Blood was drawn pre-transplant, before withdrawal, and after full or failed withdrawal.

Assay used: immunoSEQ multiplex PCR; TCRdb lists only in-frame clones, some missing. Of about 74,000 clones listed, roughly 80% are singletons. The CDR3 has 16 amino acids. V shed 1 base and J shed 3 bases, with 16 bases lying between them. Per the germline V gene, CDR1 is SGHAT and CDR2 is FQNNGV. The chain employs TRBV11-2 and TRBJ2-7, with D perhaps TRBD1 (5 bases). The input for sequencing was CD4+ T cells from blood, taken before liver transplant. The clonotype was recovered from a human donor who received a liver transplant. The CDR3 loop reads CASSLVLGQGGYEQYF. The CDR3 DNA reads TGTGCCAGCAGCTTAGTCTTGGGGCAGGGTGGCTACGAGCAGTACTTC. Filled out from reference TRBV11-2 and TRBJ2-7, the complete variable domain reads EAGVAQSPRYKIIEKRQSVAFWCNPISGHATLYWYQQILGQGPKLLIQFQNNGVVDDSQLPKDRFSAERLKGVDSTLKIQPAKLEDSAVYLCASSLVLGQGGYEQYFGPGTRLTVT.